Sequencing of this T cell receptor beta chain was carried out in a study of OX40 agonist ivuxolimab in advanced cancers. On the study more broadly: In this cohort, patients received ivuxolimab, an agonistic anti-OX40 (CD134) antibody. Mean age roughly 65 years, range 23 to 79; around 80% male. Three patients, one with hepatocellular carcinoma and two with cutaneous melanoma, responded partially.

V shed 4 bases, J shed 3 bases, and the junction held 12 bases outside the gene matches. Germline V gives CDR1 SGDLS, CDR2 YYNGEE. The CDR3 is 16 amino acids. Using immunoSEQ multiplex PCR, the repertoire was profiled, and TCRdb retains in-frame clones only, with some absent. The profile shows about 40,000 clones, 80% to 90% of them singletons. The sample here was CD4+ or CD8+ T cells sorted from blood, taken in a trial of the OX40 agonist ivuxolimab. The chain uses TRBV9 and TRBJ1-1; 7 nucleotides line up with TRBD1. The receptor comes from an adult with an advanced solid tumor such as melanoma, head and neck, liver or kidney cancer. The CDR3 DNA follows: TGTGCCAGCAGCATATCCCGGGACAGACCCTACACTGAAGCTTTCTTT. It encodes CASSISRDRPYTEAFF.